These 18 T cell receptor beta chains share one sample of origin, sequenced in a study of CXCR3-negative and CXCR3-positive naive CD8 T cells (dated by TCRdb to between 2018 and 2021). These reads were obtained on a NextSeq 550. The Human TCR Profiling Kit (MiLaboratory) was used to prepare UMI-labeled 5' RACE TRB cDNA libraries. Reprocessed by TCRdb, the reads give a single entry per CDR3 protein sequence, without DNA. For this sample, the table gives 55,000 to 70,000 distinct CDR3 sequences. In total, the top ten clones hold 23% of the sample. Material for sequencing was memory CD8+ T cells from blood. The cell subset or site label for this specimen denotes: conventional CD8+ memory T cells (TMEM), sorted as controls. These receptor sequences come from a human donor in good health. Some clones in this sample may be carry-over from other donors' samples.

This chain uses TRBV20-1 with TRBJ2-7; TCRdb calls TRBD1, which cannot be checked without DNA. This CDR3 comprises 15 residues. Germline loops: CDR1 DFQATT, CDR2 SNEGSKA (reference sequence). The CDR3 loop is CSAPSGVDSSYEQYF.

The V gene is TRBV7-2, the J gene TRBJ2-7; the D call from TCRdb, TRBD1, cannot be confirmed without DNA. From germline, CDR1 is SGHTA and CDR2 FQGNSA. The CDR3 runs 12 residues. The CDR3 loop reads CASSFTGNEQYF.

The chain employs TRBV5-4 and TRBJ2-3; TCRdb reports TRBD1, a call that lacks DNA to check it against. The length of the CDR3 is 17 residues. Germline assignment: CDR1 SGHNT and CDR2 YYREEE (reference sequence). The chain's CDR3 is CASSLEVSGDLTDTQYF.

The chain carries TRBV11-3 and TRBJ1-2; with no DNA, the TCRdb D assignment of TRBD1 cannot be verified. This CDR3 contains 14 residues. Germline loops: CDR1 SGHNT, CDR2 YENEEA. CDR3 sequence: CASSSTGGTYGYTF. Combining the CDR3 with reference TRBV11-3 and TRBJ1-2 gives the whole variable domain EAGVVQSPRYKIIEKKQPVAFWCNPISGHNTLYWYLQNLGQGPELLIRYENEEAVDDSQLPKDRFSAERLKGVDSTLKIQPAELGDSAVYLCASSSTGGTYGYTFGSGTRLTVV.

V is TRBV15 and J is TRBJ2-1; with no DNA, the TCRdb D assignment of TRBD2 cannot be verified. The CDR3 runs 13 residues. CDR1 LNHNV and CDR2 YYDKDF come from the germline V gene (reference sequence). CDR3: CATSRPAGGEQFF.

The chain recombines TRBV7-9 with TRBJ2-3; checking the TCRdb D call of TRBD1 is not possible without DNA. The CDR3 is 16 amino acids. CDR1 is SEHNR, CDR2 FQNEAQ, per germline (reference sequence). Here the CDR3 reads CASSSTGTESTDTQYF.

The chain recombines TRBV7-2 with TRBJ2-1; the TCRdb D gene call, TRBD2, has no DNA to confirm it. Germline CDR1 and CDR2: SGHTA and FQGNSA. The CDR3 totals 15 residues. The CDR3 protein is CASSELAGVYNEQFF.

This chain joins TRBV5-1 and TRBJ2-1; the D call from TCRdb, TRBD1, cannot be confirmed without DNA. CDR3 length equals 15 residues. Germline V gene sequence: CDR1 SGHRS, CDR2 YFSETQ. CDR3: CASSLEGTLGNEQFF.

The chain couples TRBV12-3 or TRBV12-4 to TRBJ1-2. The CDR3 runs 13 residues. The CDR3 spells CASSPRDLDGYTF.

The chain couples TRBV12-3 or TRBV12-4 to TRBJ1-2. This CDR3 has 12 amino acids. The CDR3 protein is CASSLFTGVYTF.

The rearrangement joins TRBV12-3 or TRBV12-4 to TRBJ2-7; the D gene TCRdb calls, TRBD2, cannot be checked with no DNA. CDR3 length: 13 residues. Here the CDR3 reads CASSPGLAYEQYF.

The chain has TRBV6-4 and TRBJ1-1; the D call from TCRdb, TRBD1, cannot be confirmed without DNA. CDR1 MRHNA and CDR2 SNTAGT come from the germline V gene. The CDR3 spans 14 residues. CDR3 in amino acids: CASSESGEDTEAFF.

The rearrangement joins TRBV4-2 to TRBJ2-7; TCRdb calls TRBD2, which cannot be checked without DNA. Germline CDR1 is LGHNA and CDR2 is YNFKEQ. The CDR3 loop spans 16 amino acids. CDR3 in amino acids: CASSRGGPGRGDEQYF.

The chain joins TRBV20-1 to TRBJ2-1; TCRdb indicates TRBD1, and absent DNA this call remains unverified. CDR1 is DFQATT and CDR2 is SNEGSKA in the germline V gene (reference sequence). This CDR3 is 16 amino acids long. Here the CDR3 reads CSARDLGGPTYNEQFF.

The chain links TRBV29-1 to TRBJ1-2; there is no DNA to check the TCRdb D call of TRBD1. CDR1 SQVTM and CDR2 ANQGSEA come from the germline V gene. The CDR3 runs to 13 residues. This CDR3 is CSVEGVLTYGYTF.

V usage is TRBV7-9 and J usage is TRBJ2-3; there is no DNA to check the TCRdb D call of TRBD2. CDR3 size: 16 residues. Germline CDR1 and CDR2: SEHNR and FQNEAQ (reference sequence). CDR3 loop: CASIILAGGVGDTQYF.

The chain links TRBV4-1 to TRBJ1-2; TCRdb selects TRBD1, and the lack of DNA leaves this call unchecked. CDR3 length equals 14 residues. Germline V CDR1 and CDR2: MGHRA, YSYEKL. The CDR3 region is CASSQATGNYGYTF.

The chain has TRBV6-5 and TRBJ1-4. From germline, CDR1 is MNHEY and CDR2 SVGAGI. The CDR3 extends over 13 amino acids. Here the CDR3 reads CASSQSGTEKLFF.